The 29 T cell receptor beta chains presented below share a single source sample, sequenced in a study of T cell responses to AZD1222 COVID-19 vaccine. Generated by immunoSEQ multiplex PCR, the TCRdb table keeps only in-frame clones and is missing some. Seen here are 100,000 to 120,000 clones, about 94% observed once, and the top ten hold 2.9%. The starting material was peripheral blood, obtained 28 days after the second AZD1222 dose. Receptors were obtained from an adult who received the AZD1222 COVID-19 vaccine.

The genes are TRBV29-1 and TRBJ2-2; 9 bases fit TRBD2. Germline CDR1 reads SQVTM; CDR2 reads ANQGSEA. The CDR3 runs 16 residues. With 2 bases clipped from V and 4 bases from J, the junction kept 8 bases outside the gene matches. CDR3 sequence reads: CSVEMAGGLGTGELFF. For the CDR3, the DNA is TGCAGCGTTGAAATGGCGGGGGGGCTCGGCACCGGGGAGCTGTTTTTT.

The CDR3 nucleotides are TGTGCCAGCAGCCAAGATTGGGGGGCGGTGACCTACGAGCAGTACTTC. It specifies CASSQDWGAVTYEQYF. This chain joins TRBV14 and TRBJ2-7, with D perhaps being TRBD1 or TRBD2 (6 bases each). Per the germline V gene, CDR1 is SGHDN and CDR2 is FVKESK. V was clipped by 0 bases and J by 2 bases, with 14 bases between them. This CDR3 has 16 amino acids.

The J gene is TRBJ1-6, the V gene TRBV28; TRBD1 agrees at 11 bases. This CDR3 is 14 amino acids long. V trimming: 3 bases; J trimming: 9 bases; junction bases outside the gene matches: 1. Germline CDR1 is MDHEN and CDR2 is SYDVKM. CDR3 coding DNA: TGTGCCAGCAGTTTTGGGACAGGGGGTTCACCCCTCCACTTT. Translated: CASSFGTGGSPLHF.

The chain couples TRBV4-1 to TRBJ2-7, with unresolved D. The CDR3 runs to 13 residues. V was clipped by 4 bases and J by 4 bases, with 11 bases between them. Germline-derived CDR1 and CDR2 are MGHRA and YSYEKL. The CDR3 sequence is CASSPPTIYEQYF. The CDR3 bases are TGCGCCAGCAGCCCCCCTACTATATACGAGCAGTACTTC.

The gene calls are TRBV6-5 and TRBJ1-1; D ambiguous. Trimming shortened V by 5 bases and J by 4 bases, and 14 bases separated the two germline ends. This CDR3 has 14 residues. Germline V gives CDR1 MNHEY, CDR2 SVGAGI. The CDR3 protein is CASSPGRMGTEAFF. As DNA, the CDR3 is TGTGCCAGCAGTCCGGGAAGAATGGGCACTGAAGCTTTCTTT.

The table lists this clone with a count of one. V gene TRBV7-9 combines with J gene TRBJ1-1; 11 nucleotides align to TRBD1. Germline V gene data show CDR1 as SEHNR and CDR2 as FQNEAQ (reference sequence). J lost 3 bases, V lost 5 bases, and 5 bases had no gene match. The CDR3 is 15 amino acids. For the CDR3, the DNA is TGTGCCAGCAGCCCCCGGGACAGGGGGGACACTGAAGCTTTCTTT. This sequence encodes CASSPRDRGDTEAFF.

This chain uses TRBV5-8 with TRBJ1-1; the D gene is possibly TRBD1 (5 bases). Germline values: CDR1 SGHTS, CDR2 YDEGEE. The V end was cut by 1 base, the J end by 3 bases, with 13 bases between. This CDR3 contains 15 residues. CDR3 in DNA: TGTGCCAGCAGCTTGTTACGAGGGGCGCACACTGAAGCTTTCTTT. It encodes CASSLLRGAHTEAFF. The whole variable domain, remainder taken from reference TRBV5-8 and TRBJ1-1, is EAGVTQSPTHLIKTRGQQATLRCSPISGHTSVYWYQQALGLGLQFLLWYDEGEERNRGNFPPRFSGRQFPNYSSELNVNALELEDSALYLCASSLLRGAHTEAFFGQGTRLTVV.

The chain links TRBV29-1 to TRBJ2-7; 11 bases fit TRBD2. V lost 6 bases to trimming and J lost 9 bases; unmatched junction nucleotides: 13. The germline gives CDR1 SQVTM, CDR2 ANQGSEA. The CDR3 sequence is 14 residues long. As DNA, the CDR3 is TGCAGCGTAGGTCTAGCGGGAGGTGAGTTCGGGCAGTACTTC. Amino acids: CSVGLAGGEFGQYF.

J is TRBJ2-7 and V is TRBV19; the D gene is possibly TRBD2 (6 bases). The CDR3 covers 14 residues. Trimming took off 3 bases at V and 1 base at J, with 10 bases between the two ends. The germline gives CDR1 LNHDA, CDR2 SQIVND (reference sequence). In nucleotides, the CDR3 is TGTGCCAGTAGTATCTCTGGGAGGTCCTACGAGCAGTACTTC. Translation: CASSISGRSYEQYF.

This chain uses TRBV12-3 or TRBV12-4 with TRBJ1-5, with D unclear. V dropped 5 bases and J dropped 6 bases, with 11 bases sitting between them. The CDR3 is made up of 13 amino acids. The CDR3 loop reads CASSNREGQPQHF. The CDR3 coding sequence is TGTGCCAGCAGTAACCGGGAGGGTCAGCCCCAGCATTTT.

The chain recombines TRBV30 with TRBJ1-1; D is possibly TRBD1 (6 bases). This CDR3 contains 13 residues. The germline CDR1 and CDR2 sequences are GTSNPN and SVGIG (reference sequence). Trimming pared 4 bases from V and 3 bases from J, leaving 12 bases between. CDR3 in DNA: TGTGCCTGGACCAAACAGGGACACACTGAAGCTTTCTTT. It is translated as CAWTKQGHTEAFF.

The chain recombines TRBV5-1 with TRBJ1-1; 10 bases are shared with TRBD1. V was pared by 4 bases and J by 1 base, with 7 bases of the junction left unmatched. Germline V gene sequence: CDR1 SGHRS, CDR2 YFSETQ. The CDR3 has 16 amino acids. The CDR3 DNA sequence: TGCGCCAGCAGCCAGGGACAGGGGACCTCGAACACTGAAGCTTTCTTT. Translated: CASSQGQGTSNTEAFF.

The chain employs TRBV2 and TRBJ2-2, with 7 bases matching TRBD2. The CDR3 spans 12 residues. V trimming: 7 bases; J trimming: 8 bases; junction bases outside the gene matches: 4. Germline V gene lookup returns CDR1 SNHLY and CDR2 FYNNEI. The CDR3: CASKAGLGELFF. The CDR3 nucleotides are TGTGCCAGCAAAGCGGGATTGGGGGAGCTGTTTTTT.

This rearrangement joins TRBV7-6 to TRBJ1-6; 7 bases fit TRBD1. The CDR3 has 15 residues. The junction had 3 bases not matched to a gene; V was cut back by 0 bases and J by 7 bases. The germline gives CDR1 SGHVS, CDR2 FNYEAQ. DNA of the CDR3: TGTGCCAGCAGCTTAGCGCTAGGGGGCAATTCACCCCTCCACTTT. Its protein product is CASSLALGGNSPLHF.

The chain joins TRBV11-2 to TRBJ2-1; 10 bases map to TRBD2. The V segment lost 3 bases and the J segment 5 bases; nucleotides outside the gene matches: 1. This CDR3 is built from 14 residues. The germline V gene has CDR1 SGHAT and CDR2 FQNNGV. The CDR3 DNA reads as TGTGCCAGCAGCTTCCTAGCGGGGGACAATGAGCAGTTCTTC. Protein sequence: CASSFLAGDNEQFF.

The V call is TRBV6-5, the J call TRBJ1-5, with D uncertain. The V gene lost 6 bases and the J gene lost 4 bases, with 13 bases spanning the gap. The CDR3 is 14 amino acids. Per the germline V gene, CDR1 is MNHEY and CDR2 is SVGAGI. CDR3 loop: CASSQDYMNQPQHF. The CDR3 DNA sequence: TGTGCCAGCAGCCAGGATTATATGAATCAGCCCCAGCATTTT.

This chain links TRBV6-5 with TRBJ1-1; 7 nucleotides line up with TRBD1. With 3 bases clipped from V and 2 bases from J, the junction kept 6 bases outside the gene matches. The CDR3 totals 15 residues. Germline V lookup: CDR1 MNHEY, CDR2 SVGAGI. The chain's CDR3 is CASSYEGAANTEAFF. CDR3 nucleotides: TGTGCCAGCAGTTATGAGGGGGCGGCCAACACTGAAGCTTTCTTT.

This chain connects TRBV3-1 (or the pseudogene TRBV3-2) to TRBJ1-3; 7 nucleotides agree with TRBD1. Germline V CDR1 and CDR2: LGHDT, YNNKEL (reference sequence). This CDR3 region has 15 residues. The ends lost 4 bases at V and 4 bases at J; junction bases unmatched: 7. CDR3 loop: CASSLDRVGGNTIYF. The DNA for the CDR3 is TGTGCCAGCAGCCTAGACAGGGTTGGGGGAAACACCATATATTTT.

This chain connects TRBV5-1 to TRBJ2-5; TRBD1 is a possible D gene (6 bases). The V end was cut by 4 bases, the J end by 5 bases, with 18 bases between. The germline CDR1 and CDR2 sequences are SGHRS and YFSETQ. The CDR3 contains 15 residues. This CDR3 is CASSIAQGQAETQYF. In nucleotides, the CDR3 is TGCGCCAGCAGCATAGCACAGGGTCAAGCGGAGACCCAGTACTTC.

V usage is TRBV7-2 and J usage is TRBJ1-2; no clear D gene. The CDR3 covers 13 residues. Trimming took off 6 bases at V and 12 bases at J, with 20 bases between the two ends. CDR1 is SGHTA and CDR2 is FQGNSA in the germline V gene. The CDR3 DNA is TGTGCCAGCAGTATCGGACCGAACGGTGTCCACACCTTC. This sequence encodes CASSIGPNGVHTF.

The chain combines TRBV6-5 with TRBJ1-1; D is unclear. The V and J ends lost 5 bases and 4 bases respectively, with 11 bases between them. The CDR3 runs 13 residues. Germline V gene sequence: CDR1 MNHEY, CDR2 SVGAGI. The CDR3 nucleotides are TGTGCCAGCAGTAGAGCCAAGTTCACTGAAGCTTTCTTT. Protein product: CASSRAKFTEAFF.

The gene calls are TRBV5-6 and TRBJ1-3, with unresolved D. CDR3 length: 15 amino acids. The germline gives CDR1 SGHDT, CDR2 YYEEEE. V was shortened by 0 bases and J by 0 bases, with 7 bases between the two germline ends. The CDR3 protein is CASSLARSSGNTIYF. CDR3 DNA sequence: TGTGCCAGCAGCTTGGCTCGGAGCTCTGGAAACACCATATATTTT.

This chain connects TRBV11-2 to TRBJ2-1; the match to TRBD1 covers 9 bases. The trim removed 1 base at V and 8 bases at J, leaving 6 bases unmatched. The germline gives CDR1 SGHAT, CDR2 FQNNGV. This CDR3 contains 15 residues. CDR3 amino acids: CASSLGTGVIDEQFF. In DNA form, the CDR3 reads TGTGCCAGCAGCTTAGGGACAGGGGTAATCGATGAGCAGTTCTTC.

The V and J genes are TRBV3-1 (or the pseudogene TRBV3-2) and TRBJ1-6; TRBD1 matches at 7 bases. There are 15 residues in the CDR3. The V segment lost 4 bases and the J segment 7 bases; nucleotides outside the gene matches: 7. CDR1 is LGHDT, CDR2 YNNKEL, per germline (reference sequence). The CDR3: CASSLRGTVNSPLHF. The CDR3 DNA reads as TGTGCCAGCAGCCTCCGCGGGACAGTGAATTCACCCCTCCACTTT.

The chain uses TRBV18 and TRBJ2-7, with D unclear. CDR3 length equals 13 residues. Germline values: CDR1 KGHSH, CDR2 LQKENI. Trimming took off 4 bases at V and 2 bases at J, with 9 bases between the two ends. CDR3 residues: CASSQQSTYEQYF. In DNA form, the CDR3 reads TGTGCCAGCTCACAACAGAGTACCTACGAGCAGTACTTC.

This chain connects TRBV6-2 or TRBV6-3 to TRBJ2-7, with TRBD1 matching 9 bases. Germline V gene sequence: CDR1 MNHEY, CDR2 SVGEGT. J was trimmed by 5 bases and V by 0 bases; bases with no gene match: 5. The CDR3 has 15 amino acids. CDR3 in amino acids: CASSYSGTGYHEQYF. DNA for the CDR3: TGTGCCAGCAGTTACTCCGGGACAGGGTACCACGAGCAGTACTTC.

The CDR3 protein is CASSAQGALKTYEQYF. CDR3 DNA: TGTGCCAGCAGCGCGCAGGGGGCCTTGAAAACCTACGAGCAGTACTTC. The chain employs TRBV5-8 and TRBJ2-7; 8 bases match TRBD1. The CDR3 has 16 residues. Germline V gene data show CDR1 as SGHTS and CDR2 as YDEGEE. The junction had 11 bases not matched to a gene; V was cut back by 4 bases and J by 2 bases.

V gene TRBV11-2 combines with J gene TRBJ1-3; D gene ambiguous. The V gene's germline CDR1 is SGHAT and CDR2 FQNNGV. This CDR3 is 14 amino acids long. V dropped 2 bases and J dropped 2 bases, with 7 bases sitting between them. The CDR3 reads CASSLSRAGNTIYF. In nucleotides, the CDR3 is TGTGCCAGCAGCTTATCTCGGGCTGGAAACACCATATATTTT.

This clone was recorded only once. CDR3 coding DNA: TGTGCCAGCAGTTACGGAGGGGCTGGAAACACCATATATTTT. This translates into CASSYGGAGNTIYF. The V and J genes are TRBV6-5 and TRBJ1-3; D is perhaps TRBD1 (5 bases). Looked up from germline, CDR1 is MNHEY and CDR2 is SVGAGI. V lost 2 bases and J lost 2, with 7 bases in between. The CDR3 extends over 14 amino acids.